This is a list of T cell receptor beta chains from one sample in a study of shared clonotypes between healthy human individuals. Assay: immunoSEQ multiplex PCR; the TCRdb copy retains only in-frame clones and omits some. The table records approximately 2,000,000 clones, roughly 93% of them present only once. Sequenced sample: naive CD8+ T cells from PBMCs. Source of these receptors: a man aged 18 to 29 in good health. Some clones in this sample may be carry-over from other donors' samples. Both conserved end residues are part of each CDR3. Each record gives: J gene, D gene, V gene, clone size, CDR3 DNA, CDR3 protein. A D gene is named only where the DNA matches it firmly. Not all rows give a size; the values are once, few, many and, for expanded clones, a class.

j_call: TRBJ2-6; d_call: -; v_call: TRBV19; clone_size: -; cdr3_nt: TGTGCCAGTAGTATTTGGGCCTCTGGGGCCAACGTCCTGACTTTC; cdr3_aa: CASSIWASGANVLTF
j_call: TRBJ2-7; d_call: TRBD1; v_call: TRBV5-1; clone_size: -; cdr3_nt: TGCGCCAGCAGGACAGGGCCCTACGAGCAGTACTTC; cdr3_aa: CASRTGPYEQYF
j_call: TRBJ2-1; d_call: TRBD1; v_call: TRBV10-1; clone_size: -; cdr3_nt: TGCGCCAGCAGTGGAGTTGGCCGGGACAGGGAAGCCTACAATGAGCAGTTCTTC; cdr3_aa: CASSGVGRDREAYNEQFF
j_call: TRBJ2-1; d_call: TRBD2; v_call: TRBV11-2; clone_size: -; cdr3_nt: TGTGCCAGCAGCTATGGAACTAGCGGCAATGAGCAGTTCTTC; cdr3_aa: CASSYGTSGNEQFF
j_call: TRBJ1-2; d_call: TRBD1; v_call: TRBV29-1; clone_size: -; cdr3_nt: TGCAGCGCGAAAACAGGGGGCTCGCGAGGCTACACCTTC; cdr3_aa: CSAKTGGSRGYTF
j_call: TRBJ2-7; d_call: -; v_call: TRBV7-9; clone_size: -; cdr3_nt: TGTGCCAGCAGCCCCCCGGGCACTTGGGGCGAGCAGTACTTC; cdr3_aa: CASSPPGTWGEQYF
j_call: TRBJ2-1; d_call: -; v_call: TRBV7-9; clone_size: -; cdr3_nt: TGTGCCAGCAGCTTCGGAACAGAGTACAATGAGCAGTTCTTC; cdr3_aa: CASSFGTEYNEQFF
j_call: TRBJ1-2; d_call: TRBD1; v_call: TRBV4-2; clone_size: -; cdr3_nt: TGTGCCAGCAGCCAGCAGGGGGTCAACTATGGCTACACCTTC; cdr3_aa: CASSQQGVNYGYTF
j_call: TRBJ2-1; d_call: -; v_call: TRBV30; clone_size: once; cdr3_nt: TGTGCCTGGAGTGTCAACTATCTACCCGGGGTTGAGCAGTTCTTC; cdr3_aa: CAWSVNYLPGVEQFF
j_call: TRBJ2-2; d_call: -; v_call: TRBV28; clone_size: few; cdr3_nt: TGTGCCAGCAGGACGTACGCGAACACCGGGGAGCTGTTTTTT; cdr3_aa: CASRTYANTGELFF
j_call: TRBJ1-3; d_call: -; v_call: TRBV13; clone_size: once; cdr3_nt: TGTGCCAGCAGCCCCGGCCTCACGATCGGAAACACCATATATTTT; cdr3_aa: CASSPGLTIGNTIYF
j_call: TRBJ2-3; d_call: -; v_call: TRBV10-1; clone_size: -; cdr3_nt: TGCGCCAGCAGTGACCACCTCACAGATACGCAGTATTTT; cdr3_aa: CASSDHLTDTQYF
j_call: TRBJ2-1; d_call: -; v_call: TRBV7-2; clone_size: -; cdr3_nt: TGTGCCAGCAGTACATCGGCGGGCTCCTACAATGAGCAGTTCTTC; cdr3_aa: CASSTSAGSYNEQFF
j_call: TRBJ2-7; d_call: TRBD1; v_call: TRBV27; clone_size: -; cdr3_nt: TGTGCCAGCAGTGTCACGGGACAGGGGACCTACGAGCAGTACTTC; cdr3_aa: CASSVTGQGTYEQYF
j_call: TRBJ1-1; d_call: -; v_call: TRBV27; clone_size: -; cdr3_nt: TGTGCCAGCAGTTTATCGGTCGCGAACACTGAAGCTTTCTTT; cdr3_aa: CASSLSVANTEAFF
j_call: TRBJ2-7; d_call: -; v_call: TRBV6-1; clone_size: -; cdr3_nt: TGTGCCAGCAGTGAATCCCGATGGGGGCAGTACTTC; cdr3_aa: CASSESRWGQYF
j_call: TRBJ2-1; d_call: -; v_call: TRBV12-5; clone_size: -; cdr3_nt: TGTGCTAGTGGTGCGTACAATGAGCAGTTCTTC; cdr3_aa: CASGAYNEQFF
j_call: TRBJ2-7; d_call: TRBD1; v_call: TRBV9; clone_size: -; cdr3_nt: TGTGCCAGCAGCATGGGACAGGGGTACGAGCAGTACTTC; cdr3_aa: CASSMGQGYEQYF